This T cell receptor (beta chain) appears in the sequencing data of a study of blood T cell repertoires in COVID-19. The protocol was immunoSEQ multiplex PCR, while the TCRdb copy is restricted to in-frame clones and leaves out a portion. The table has 70,000 to 95,000 clones, 89% seen once; the top ten hold 5% to 6.5%. The receptor was isolated from an elderly woman with active COVID-19. The sequenced sample was peripheral blood.

CDR3 in amino acids: CASQYSSSYEQYF. DNA of the CDR3: TGTGCCAGCCAATACTCTAGCTCCTACGAGCAGTACTTC. The chain couples TRBV27 to TRBJ2-7; D remains unclear. Germline values: CDR1 MNHEY, CDR2 SMNVEV (reference sequence). The CDR3 length is 13 residues. V lost 8 bases, J lost 0 bases, and 11 bases lay in between.